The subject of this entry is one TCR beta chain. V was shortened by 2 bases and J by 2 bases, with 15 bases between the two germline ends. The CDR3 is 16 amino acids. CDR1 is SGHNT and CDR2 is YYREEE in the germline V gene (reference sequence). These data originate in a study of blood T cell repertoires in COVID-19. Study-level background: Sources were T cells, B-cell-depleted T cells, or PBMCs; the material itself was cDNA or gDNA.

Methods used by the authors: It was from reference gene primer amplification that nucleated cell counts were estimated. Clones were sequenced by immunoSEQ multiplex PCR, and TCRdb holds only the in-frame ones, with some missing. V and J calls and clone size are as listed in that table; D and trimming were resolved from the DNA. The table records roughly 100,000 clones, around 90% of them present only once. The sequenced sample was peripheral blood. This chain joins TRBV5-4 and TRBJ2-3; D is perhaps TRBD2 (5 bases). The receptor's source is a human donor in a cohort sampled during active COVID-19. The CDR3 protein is CASSFEARADTDTQYF. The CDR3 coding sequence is TGTGCCAGCAGCTTCGAAGCGAGGGCAGACACAGATACGCAGTATTTT.